This T cell receptor (beta chain) was documented in a study of CD8 T cells in ankylosing spondylitis. Study-wide results and caveats: Matched ankylosing spondylitis synovial fluid reportedly showed significant enrichment of disease-linked clones. Typical of ankylosing spondylitis blood, it appeared, was a TCR beta motif of roughly eight highly homologous variants. Disease-linked clones proved CD8+ and comparatively uncommon in peripheral blood.

Concerning this clonotype: Its antigen is still unknown.

The CDR3 is 17 amino acids. The J segment lost 0 bases and the V segment lost 4 bases, leaving 8 bases of the junction unmatched. From germline, CDR1 is SGHRS and CDR2 YFSETQ. 5'-RACE, quantitative and with molecular barcodes, yielded the TCR beta libraries. Using its own MiXCR run on the 5' RACE reads, TCRdb lists one record per CDR3 protein. This table has 700,000 or so distinct CDR3 sequences, roughly 19% appearing once. The material sequenced was blood, either unsorted or a sorted T cell fraction (not recorded which). The chain joins TRBV5-1 to TRBJ2-1, with TRBD2 matching 9 bases. The sequence derives from a male donor with ankylosing spondylitis. CDR3 coding DNA: TGCGCCAGCAGCATCAGGACTAGCGCGAGCTCCTACAATGAGCAGTTCTTC. It encodes CASSIRTSASSYNEQFF.